This T cell receptor (beta chain) was captured by sequencing in a study of technical replicates of blood from a few donors. The repertoire was sequenced with immunoSEQ multiplex PCR; TCRdb's copy has only in-frame clones and lacks some. The data show about 70,000 clones, approximately 97% seen once. The germline V and J ends were trimmed by 0 bases and 5 bases, with 4 bases remaining between them. CDR3 length equals 12 residues. Germline CDR1 LNHNV, CDR2 YYDKDF (reference sequence). The origin of this receptor is a human donor in good health. The sample consisted of T cells isolated from PBMCs. The chain joins TRBV15 to TRBJ1-2; D gene uncertain. CDR3 sequence: CATSRDQYGYTF. CDR3 DNA sequence: TGTGCCACCAGCAGAGACCAGTATGGCTACACCTTC.